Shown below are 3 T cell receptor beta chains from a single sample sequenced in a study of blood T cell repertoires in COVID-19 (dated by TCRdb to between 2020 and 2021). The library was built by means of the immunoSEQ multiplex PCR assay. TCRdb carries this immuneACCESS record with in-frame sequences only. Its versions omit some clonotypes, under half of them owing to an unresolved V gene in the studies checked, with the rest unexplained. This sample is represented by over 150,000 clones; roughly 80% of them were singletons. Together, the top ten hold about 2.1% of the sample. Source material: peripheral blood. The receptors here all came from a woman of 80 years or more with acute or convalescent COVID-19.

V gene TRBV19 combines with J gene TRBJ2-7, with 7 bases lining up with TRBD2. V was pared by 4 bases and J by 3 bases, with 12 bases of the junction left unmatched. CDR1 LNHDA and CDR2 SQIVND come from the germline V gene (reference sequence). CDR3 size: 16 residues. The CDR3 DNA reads TGTGCCAGTAGTACCCAGATCGGGGGGAACCACTACGAGCAGTACTTC. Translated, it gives CASSTQIGGNHYEQYF.

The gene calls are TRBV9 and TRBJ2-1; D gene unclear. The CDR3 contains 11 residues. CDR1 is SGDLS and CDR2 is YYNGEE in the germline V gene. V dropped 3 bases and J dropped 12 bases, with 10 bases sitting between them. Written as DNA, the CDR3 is TGTGCCAGCAGCGCCCCTCCCGGGCAGTTCTTC. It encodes CASSAPPGQFF.

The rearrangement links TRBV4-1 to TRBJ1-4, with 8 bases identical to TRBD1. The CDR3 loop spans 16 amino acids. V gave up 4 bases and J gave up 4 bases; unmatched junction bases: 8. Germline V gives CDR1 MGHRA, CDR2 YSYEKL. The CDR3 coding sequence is TGCGCCAGCAGCCCGAGGAGGGGACAGGATAATGAAAAACTGTTTTTT. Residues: CASSPRRGQDNEKLFF.